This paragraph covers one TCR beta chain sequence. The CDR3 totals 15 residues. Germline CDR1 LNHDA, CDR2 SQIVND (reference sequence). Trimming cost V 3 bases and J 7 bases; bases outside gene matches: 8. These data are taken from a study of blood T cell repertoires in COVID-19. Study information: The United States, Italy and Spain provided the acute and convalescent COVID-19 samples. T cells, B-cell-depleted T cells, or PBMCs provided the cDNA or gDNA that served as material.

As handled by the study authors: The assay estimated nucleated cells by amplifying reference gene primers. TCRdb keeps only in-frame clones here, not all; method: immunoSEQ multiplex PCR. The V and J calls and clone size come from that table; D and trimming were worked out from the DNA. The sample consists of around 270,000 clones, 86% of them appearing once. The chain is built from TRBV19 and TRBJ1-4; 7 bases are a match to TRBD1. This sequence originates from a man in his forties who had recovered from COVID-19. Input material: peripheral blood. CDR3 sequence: CASSISGYRGEKLFF. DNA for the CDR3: TGTGCCAGTAGTATCAGCGGGTACAGGGGTGAAAAACTGTTTTTT.